This paragraph covers one T cell receptor beta chain sequence. The antigen this receptor binds is unknown. No base quality values were provided; no much bigger clone lies one nucleotide off. The CDR3 regions of human TCRbeta chains were analyzed by immunosequencing. The study's processing was this. TCRs in the repertoires were compared against a reference library of SARS-CoV-2-specific TCRs that had been generated with the MIRA antigen-specificity platform. Breadth meant the fraction of unique TCRs that were SARS-CoV-2-associated, whereas depth meant the fraction of total T cells that were SARS-CoV-2-associated. Each spike-specific TCR was assigned to its reactive spike region and to a CD4 or CD8 class using the MIRA data. Log10-transformed breadth and depth values were compared by one-way ANOVA with Sidak's multiple comparisons tests. This is the immuneACCESS table as TCRdb keeps it, with only in-frame sequences that have V and J called. A part of the clones is gone; compared with another copy, unresolved V genes explain less than half, and the rest is unexplained. For V, J and clone size, that table is used; D and trimming come from the DNA. The sample table contains about 76,000 clones; only one count was recorded for 88% of them. The top ten clonotypes cover about 11% of the sample.

Spanning cysteine to phenylalanine, the CDR3 consists of 15 amino acids. Just CDR3 DNA is preserved here, 45 bases in frame from base 1. The germline V gene (reference sequence) provides CDR1 SEHNR and CDR2 FQNEAQ. Between the V and J ends, shortened by 3 bases and 7 bases respectively, the junction contains 18 bases. The sample comes from a study of T cell responses to AZD1222 COVID-19 vaccine (dated by TCRdb to the early 2020s). For the study in its entirety: AZD1222 recipients given second doses at about 4 weeks or at about 12 weeks were pooled, since spike-specific TCR depth and breadth were not found to differ between the two schedules. Trial participants were enrolled by age into 18-55, 56-69 and 70-plus year subgroups, with about 150, 28 and 57 TCR-sequenced participants respectively. A total of about 230 trial participants underwent TCR sequencing, of whom roughly 210 received two doses of AZD1222 and some 25 received two doses of the MenACWY control vaccine.

The sample's time point label, in plain terms: baseline before first vaccination. The vaccinee samples were drawn from two UK trials, COV001 and COV002, one of which was a single-blind randomized controlled phase 2/3 trial testing AZD1222 (ChAdOx1 nCoV-19) in healthy adults. For TCRbeta chain sequencing, PBMC samples from trial participants were taken at day 0 and at day 28 after the second dose. The research as a whole found: The whole spike protein was spanned by vaccine-associated CD4 TCRs, and dominant responses were seen in regions 160-218 and 743-854. Nearly half of unique spike-specific TCRs reportedly recognized epitopes outside regions mutated in the B.1.351 and B.1.1.7 variants. Spike-specific TCR breadth and depth rose significantly after two AZD1222 doses compared with day 0 and with MenACWY recipients. Participants were mostly white British, with more females than males. The authors suggested clonal diversity may have been underestimated. Because no day 14 peak-response samples were available, repertoires were characterized only after the peak T cell response. Conclusions about previously exposed vaccinees are limited, since just six AZD1222 recipients were seropositive for SARS-CoV-2 at baseline. The 56-69-year group was small, and its depth increase did not reach significance, likely because of low power.

The receptor was isolated from an adult in good health. This material consisted of peripheral blood, taken on day 0 of AZD1222 vaccination. This sequence uses TRBV7-9 and TRBJ1-2; the D gene cannot be resolved reliably. DNA sequence: TGTGCCAGCAGCTTGCTCGGGTTAGCGGTGGTTGGCTACACCTTC. This encodes CASSLLGLAVVGYTF.